This passage covers 25 T cell receptor beta chains from one sample sequenced in a study of lymphopenia after photon versus proton radiotherapy. Sequenced by immunoSEQ multiplex PCR; TCRdb stores in-frame clones only, minus some. The data hold over 25,000 clones, with 90% observed a single time. The specimen was peripheral blood, collected from a patient treated with photon-based radiotherapy. Receptors were obtained from a woman aged 45 to 65 with pancreatic cancer.

V is TRBV28 and J is TRBJ1-2, with 10 bases matching TRBD1. Germline V CDR1 and CDR2: MDHEN, SYDVKM. Unmatched junction bases numbered 3, after V lost 3 bases and J lost 2 bases. This CDR3 comprises 15 residues. The CDR3: CASSLGTGVNYGYTF. The CDR3 DNA is TGTGCCAGCAGTTTGGGGACAGGGGTGAACTATGGCTACACCTTC.

This chain joins TRBV2 and TRBJ1-1; D not certain. CDR1 and CDR2 (germline): SNHLY, FYNNEI. V was shortened by 3 bases and J by 1 base, with 9 bases between the two germline ends. CDR3 length: 14 residues. The DNA of the CDR3 is TGTGCCAGCAGTGACTTGGGCCGGAACACTGAAGCTTTCTTT. This sequence encodes CASSDLGRNTEAFF.

The J gene is TRBJ1-1, the V gene TRBV6-1; no clear D gene. V gave up 3 bases and J gave up 7 bases, with 3 bases separating them. Germline V gene sequence: CDR1 MNHNS, CDR2 SASEGT. The CDR3 spans 10 residues. This CDR3 reads CASSEFEAFF. In nucleotides, the CDR3 is TGTGCCAGCAGTGAGTTTGAAGCTTTCTTT.

The gene calls are TRBV6-6 and TRBJ2-3; no clear D. The CDR3 length is 12 residues. V was pared by 6 bases and J by 3 bases, with 7 bases between. The germline V gene has CDR1 MNHNY and CDR2 SVGAGI (reference sequence). The chain's CDR3 is CASRWTTDTQYF. In nucleotides, the CDR3 is TGTGCCAGCAGGTGGACGACAGATACGCAGTATTTT.

This chain connects TRBV2 to TRBJ2-5; 8 positions agree with TRBD2. The CDR3 runs 14 residues. V lost 3 bases and J lost 5; bases outside the gene matches: 5. From germline, CDR1 is SNHLY and CDR2 FYNNEI. This chain's CDR3 is CASSEQAGAETQYF. CDR3 in DNA: TGTGCCAGCAGTGAGCAAGCGGGAGCCGAGACCCAGTACTTC.

The rearrangement links TRBV7-8 to TRBJ2-7, with D uncertain. From germline, CDR1 is SGHVS and CDR2 FQNEAQ. This CDR3 spans 12 amino acids. Trimming removed 0 bases at V and 3 bases at J, with 3 bases between. CDR3 nucleotides: TGTGCCAGCAGCTTAGCAGACTACGAGCAGTACTTC. Translated, it gives CASSLADYEQYF.

The genes are TRBV30 and TRBJ1-2; 8 nucleotides line up with TRBD1. V shed 0 bases, J shed 4 bases, and the junction held 4 bases outside the gene matches. CDR3 size: 14 residues. The germline gives CDR1 GTSNPN, CDR2 SVGIG (reference sequence). The CDR3 DNA follows: TGTGCCTGGAGTGTATTGACAGGGGCCTATGGCTACACCTTC. It specifies CAWSVLTGAYGYTF. Based on the CDR3 plus reference TRBV30 and TRBJ1-2, the full variable domain is SQTIHQWPATLVQPVGSPLSLECTVEGTSNPNLYWYRQAAGRGLQLLFYSVGIGQISSEVPQNLSASRPQDRQFILSSKKLLLSDSGFYLCAWSVLTGAYGYTFGSGTRLTVV.

The genes are TRBV28 and TRBJ2-5; tentatively, D is TRBD2 (6 bases). Trimming shortened V by 2 bases and J by 0 bases, and 13 bases separated the two germline ends. The CDR3 runs to 16 residues. Germline CDR1 reads MDHEN; CDR2 reads SYDVKM. This CDR3 reads CASSLTQRVYQETQYF. The CDR3 nucleotides read TGTGCCAGCAGTTTAACACAGCGGGTATACCAAGAGACCCAGTACTTC.

This clone has a single count. The chain has TRBV28 and TRBJ2-7, with a tentative D call TRBD1 (7 bases). Trimming took off 3 bases at V and 3 bases at J, with 12 bases between the two ends. The CDR3 consists of 14 residues. CDR1 and CDR2 (germline): MDHEN, SYDVKM. CDR3 nucleotide sequence: TGTGCCAGCAGTTTGGAGGGGGCGTTCTACGAGCAGTACTTC. Translation gives CASSLEGAFYEQYF.

In DNA form, the CDR3 reads TGCGCCAGCAGCTTGACGCAGGGTCCTACCTACGAGCAGTACTTC. This translates into CASSLTQGPTYEQYF. The V call is TRBV5-1, the J call TRBJ2-7; D perhaps matches TRBD1 (5 bases). CDR1 SGHRS and CDR2 YFSETQ come from the germline V gene. CDR3 length equals 15 residues. Between the trimmed V and J ends, which lost 1 base and 2 bases, there was a span of 13 bases.

This clone appeared a few times. The chain recombines TRBV9 with TRBJ2-7; D possibly corresponds to TRBD2 (7 bases). Trimming removed 3 bases at V and 4 bases at J, with 14 bases between. The CDR3 spans 14 residues. Germline V gene data show CDR1 as SGDLS and CDR2 as YYNGEE. The CDR3 nucleotides read TGTGCCAGCAGCGGGGGCGGGGGCGGATACGAGCAGTACTTC. This sequence encodes CASSGGGGGYEQYF.

The genes are TRBV27 and TRBJ2-7; D might be TRBD1 (5 bases). The CDR3 runs to 13 residues. The ends were cut back, 4 bases at V and 2 bases at J, with 9 bases in the middle. Germline-derived CDR1 and CDR2 are MNHEY and SMNVEV (reference sequence). CDR3 residues: CASSSQGPYEQYF. CDR3 in DNA: TGTGCCAGCAGTTCCCAGGGCCCCTACGAGCAGTACTTC.

The V gene is TRBV11-2, the J gene TRBJ2-4; no reliable D call. Germline V gene lookup returns CDR1 SGHAT and CDR2 FQNNGV. Trimming cost V 2 bases and J 7 bases, with 12 bases left between them. CDR3 length equals 14 residues. CDR3 sequence (DNA): TGTGCCAGCAGCTTAAACACTATTGGGAACATTCAGTACTTC. This translates into CASSLNTIGNIQYF.

In DNA form, the CDR3 reads TGTGCCAGCAGTCCCAGGGGACAGGGATACGAAAAACTGTTTTTT. Translation: CASSPRGQGYEKLFF. V gene TRBV27 combines with J gene TRBJ1-4; 9 nucleotides align to TRBD1. This CDR3 has 15 residues. The V gene's germline CDR1 is MNHEY and CDR2 SMNVEV (reference sequence). The J segment lost 8 bases and the V segment lost 5 bases, leaving 9 bases of the junction unmatched.

This chain links TRBV19 with TRBJ2-7; tentatively, D is TRBD1 (5 bases). The CDR3 totals 14 residues. Germline CDR1 and CDR2: LNHDA and SQIVND (reference sequence). Between the trimmed V and J ends, which lost 1 base and 2 bases, there was a span of 9 bases. The CDR3 DNA sequence: TGTGCCAGTAGTATAGGAGCAGGGACCTACGAGCAGTACTTC. It encodes CASSIGAGTYEQYF.

The V call is TRBV5-6, the J call TRBJ1-1; D ambiguous. Germline V gene lookup returns CDR1 SGHDT and CDR2 YYEEEE. V lost 0 bases to trimming and J lost 0 bases, with 6 bases between them. There are 14 residues in the CDR3. CDR3 DNA sequence: TGTGCCAGCAGCTTGGAACTTATGAACACTGAAGCTTTCTTT. It is translated as CASSLELMNTEAFF.

The chain has TRBV9 and TRBJ2-5, with TRBD2 matching 13 bases. Germline V gene sequence: CDR1 SGDLS, CDR2 YYNGEE. This CDR3 has 16 residues. V lost 1 base, J lost 2 bases, and 2 bases stayed unmatched. CDR3 in DNA: TGTGCCAGCAGCGTAAGGGGACTAGCGGGACAAGAGACCCAGTACTTC. It translates to CASSVRGLAGQETQYF.

The gene calls are TRBV19 and TRBJ2-7; TRBD1 matches at 9 bases. CDR1 and CDR2 from the germline V gene are LNHDA and SQIVND (reference sequence). The CDR3 contains 14 residues. V lost 5 bases to trimming and J lost 5 bases; unmatched junction nucleotides: 7. CDR3 region: CASSSGQGFDEQYF. DNA of the CDR3: TGTGCCAGTAGTTCGGGACAGGGTTTTGACGAGCAGTACTTC.

The chain couples TRBV5-4 to TRBJ2-1; tentatively, D is TRBD1 or TRBD2 (6 bases each). V was trimmed by 5 bases and J by 5 bases, leaving 14 bases between them. CDR1 and CDR2 from the germline V gene are SGHNT and YYREEE (reference sequence). The CDR3 has 14 residues. This CDR3 is CASSFPRGDNEQFF. The CDR3 nucleotides are TGTGCCAGCAGTTTTCCTAGGGGGGACAATGAGCAGTTCTTC.

The rearrangement links TRBV29-1 to TRBJ1-2; D is ambiguous. The germline gives CDR1 SQVTM, CDR2 ANQGSEA. V gave up 1 base and J gave up 4 bases, with 13 bases separating them. This CDR3 has 14 residues. CDR3 loop: CSVEVADLLYGYTF. The CDR3 DNA reads TGCAGCGTTGAAGTGGCGGATCTCCTCTATGGCTACACCTTC.

The chain recombines TRBV19 with TRBJ2-5; possible D gene TRBD2, 5 bases. The CDR3 totals 13 residues. CDR1 is LNHDA and CDR2 is SQIVND in the germline V gene (reference sequence). V was clipped by 3 bases and J by 2 bases, with 7 bases between them. Here the CDR3 DNA reads TGTGCCAGTAGTATGCGGGTACAAGAGACCCAGTACTTC. Its translation: CASSMRVQETQYF.

The CDR3 loop is CASSVAVKGYTF. The CDR3 DNA reads TGTGCCAGCAGTGTAGCCGTTAAGGGCTACACCTTC. This sequence joins TRBV2 and TRBJ1-2; no clear D. This CDR3 is 12 amino acids long. V lost 4 bases and J 8 bases, leaving 11 bases between the germline ends. Germline CDR1 and CDR2: SNHLY and FYNNEI.

The chain combines TRBV10-3 with TRBJ2-2; 8 bases match TRBD1. Germline assignment: CDR1 ENHRY and CDR2 SYGVKD. CDR3 size: 14 residues. The junction had 1 base not matched to a gene; V was cut back by 6 bases and J by 1 base. The chain's CDR3 is CAISGTGNTGELFF. CDR3 sequence (DNA): TGTGCCATCAGCGGGACAGGGAACACCGGGGAGCTGTTTTTT.

V gene TRBV28 combines with J gene TRBJ1-3; D ambiguous. This CDR3 comprises 16 residues. In germline, CDR1 is MDHEN, CDR2 SYDVKM. V lost 4 bases and J 3 bases, leaving 16 bases between the germline ends. The CDR3 sequence is CASSSITLGSGNTIYF. CDR3 DNA: TGTGCCAGCAGTTCGATCACCCTGGGCAGTGGAAACACCATATATTTT. The full variable domain, its missing parts supplied by reference TRBV28 and TRBJ1-3, is DVKVTQSSRYLVKRTGEKVFLECVQDMDHENMFWYRQDPGLGLRLIYFSYDVKMKEKGDIPEGYSVSREKKERFSLILESASTNQTSMYLCASSSITLGSGNTIYFGEGSWLTVV.

The chain recombines TRBV6-5 with TRBJ2-1; D possibly corresponds to TRBD1 (7 bases). The CDR3 runs 15 residues. The germline V and J ends were trimmed by 6 bases and 7 bases, with 19 bases remaining between them. Per germline, CDR1 MNHEY and CDR2 SVGAGI. CDR3 region: CASSPRDSTLNEQFF. The CDR3 region has the DNA TGTGCCAGCAGCCCGCGGGACAGCACTCTGAATGAGCAGTTCTTC.